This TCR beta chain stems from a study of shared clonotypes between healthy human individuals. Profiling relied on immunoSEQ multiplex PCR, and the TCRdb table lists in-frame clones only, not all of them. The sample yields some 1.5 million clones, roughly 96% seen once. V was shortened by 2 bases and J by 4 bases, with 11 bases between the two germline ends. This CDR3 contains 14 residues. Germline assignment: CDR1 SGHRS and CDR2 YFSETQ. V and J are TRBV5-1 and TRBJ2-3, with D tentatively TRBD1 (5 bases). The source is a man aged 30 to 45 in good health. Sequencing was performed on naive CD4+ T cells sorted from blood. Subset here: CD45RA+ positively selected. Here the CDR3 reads CASSFIQGSDTQYF. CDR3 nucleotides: TGCGCCAGCAGCTTCATTCAGGGCTCAGATACGCAGTATTTT.